The present entry profiles one TCR beta chain with its context. What it binds is not known. Trimming cost V 7 bases and J 0 bases; bases outside gene matches: 11. The germline V gene has CDR1 SNHLY and CDR2 FYNNEI. The CDR3 consists of 16 residues. The data derive from a study of shared clonotypes between healthy human individuals. Overall study results and limits: Naive subsets usually exceeded memory subsets in estimated richness.

The study ran the assay at deep level. Data came from immunoSEQ multiplex PCR; TCRdb stores just in-frame clones and leaves some out. This table has 1.5 million to 2.5 million clones, 85% to 95% appearing once. As defined, naive CD8 cells were CD45RO-negative and positively selected for CCR7, with terminally differentiated effector memory CD45RA+ cells excluded. The sequenced material came from naive CD8+ T cells sorted from blood. This receptor was taken from a man between 18 and 29 years old in good health. J is TRBJ2-7 and V is TRBV2; 8 nucleotides align to TRBD1. This chain's CDR3 is CASTGDRGLSSYEQYF. The DNA of the CDR3 is TGTGCCAGCACCGGAGACAGGGGATTAAGCTCCTACGAGCAGTACTTC.